This T cell receptor beta chain was captured by sequencing in a study of T cell changes during pregnancy in multiple sclerosis. Sequenced by immunoSEQ multiplex PCR; TCRdb stores in-frame clones only, minus some. Seen here are 25,000 to 35,000 clones, roughly 89% observed once, and the top ten hold about 10%. The germline gives CDR1 PRHDT, CDR2 FYEKMQ (reference sequence). This CDR3 is 14 amino acids long. With 3 bases clipped from V and 7 bases from J, the junction kept 5 bases outside the gene matches. Specimen: CD8+ T cells from peripheral blood mononuclear cells, collected in the second trimester of pregnancy. The chain recombines TRBV13 with TRBJ2-1; 8 positions match TRBD2. This TCR was sampled from a female donor with multiple sclerosis, enrolled in a pregnancy study. CDR3 bases: TGTGCCAGCAGCTTCCGGGGGGGGCGGAATGAGCAGTTCTTC. Its translation is CASSFRGGRNEQFF.